The 30 T cell receptor beta chains below all came from one sample that was sequenced in a study of cytomegalovirus exposure and HLA in healthy donors. The PCR was carried out with 60 Vbeta primers and 13 Jbeta primers. Clones were sequenced by immunoSEQ multiplex PCR, and TCRdb holds only the in-frame ones, with some missing. The table lists 85,000 to 90,000 clones, 67% of them singletons. Sequencing used PBMCs. The receptors shown here come from a man aged 30 to 39 in good health and CMV-seronegative.

The rearrangement links TRBV28 to TRBJ2-7, with 8 nucleotides matching TRBD1. The CDR3 runs to 14 residues. Per the germline V gene, CDR1 is MDHEN and CDR2 is SYDVKM. With V trimmed by 5 bases and J by 3 bases, 6 bases remained unmatched. The CDR3 region is CASSPTGESYEQYF. The CDR3 DNA reads TGTGCCAGCAGTCCGACAGGGGAAAGCTACGAGCAGTACTTC.

This clone has just a few counts. The chain carries TRBV14 and TRBJ2-3, with 8 bases that match TRBD2. The germline gives CDR1 SGHDN, CDR2 FVKESK. V shed 0 bases, J shed 2 bases, and the junction held 4 bases outside the gene matches. The CDR3 totals 16 residues. DNA for the CDR3: TGTGCCAGCAGCCAAGAGGGGCGGGGGGACACAGATACGCAGTATTTT. Its translation: CASSQEGRGDTDTQYF. The full variable domain, completed using reference TRBV14 and TRBJ2-3, is EAGVTQFPSHSVIEKGQTVTLRCDPISGHDNLYWYRRVMGKEIKFLLHFVKESKQDESGMPNNRFLAERTGGTYSTLKVQPAELEDSGVYFCASSQEGRGDTDTQYFGPGTRLTVL.

The chain uses TRBV6-4 and TRBJ1-6, with TRBD1 as a possible D gene (6 bases). The CDR3 length is 15 residues. V lost 5 bases and J lost 10, with 18 bases in between. Germline assignment: CDR1 MRHNA and CDR2 SNTAGT. The CDR3 here is CASSFTPGQGSPLHF. CDR3 nucleotide sequence: TGTGCCAGCAGTTTTACGCCGGGACAAGGATCACCCCTCCACTTT.

The rearrangement joins TRBV29-1 to TRBJ2-7; 7 nucleotides match TRBD1. With V trimmed by 7 bases and J by 0 bases, 9 bases remained unmatched. Germline V gives CDR1 SQVTM, CDR2 ANQGSEA. The CDR3 consists of 14 residues. The CDR3 nucleotides are TGCAGCGCCTGGACAGGCCTAAACTCCTACGAGCAGTACTTC. It codes for CSAWTGLNSYEQYF.

The chain joins TRBV2 to TRBJ1-4, with 7 bases identical to TRBD1. This CDR3 comprises 14 residues. CDR1 is SNHLY and CDR2 is FYNNEI in the germline V gene. V shed 6 bases and J 7 bases; nucleotides not matched to a gene: 8. CDR3 bases: TGTGCCAGCAGCGAGGACAGGATTTTTGAAAAACTGTTTTTT. Amino acids: CASSEDRIFEKLFF.

The table lists this clone with a few counts. The J gene is TRBJ1-1, the V gene TRBV6-5; 8 nucleotides agree with TRBD1. In germline, CDR1 is MNHEY, CDR2 SVGAGI. The J segment lost 8 bases and the V segment lost 6 bases, leaving 11 bases of the junction unmatched. The CDR3 sequence is 14 residues long. CDR3 residues: CASSSRTGFSEAFF. In nucleotides, the CDR3 is TGTGCCAGCAGCTCTCGGACAGGGTTCTCCGAAGCTTTCTTT.

This chain connects TRBV28 to TRBJ1-1; a possible D gene is TRBD1 (6 bases). The CDR3 length is 15 residues. V was pared by 6 bases and J by 3 bases, with 17 bases between. Germline loops: CDR1 MDHEN, CDR2 SYDVKM. The CDR3 DNA reads TGTGCCAGCAGAGGGGAGGGGGTTTTTGACACTGAAGCTTTCTTT. Translating gives CASRGEGVFDTEAFF.

The sample holds one count of this clone. The rearrangement links TRBV28 to TRBJ1-3, with D possibly TRBD1 on 5 matching bases. The CDR3 contains 13 residues. Trimming stripped 2 bases from V and 5 bases from J, with 7 bases between. CDR1 is MDHEN and CDR2 is SYDVKM in the germline V gene. CDR3 DNA: TGTGCCAGCAGTTTACAGGGAAGAAACACCATATATTTT. Amino acid sequence: CASSLQGRNTIYF.

V usage is TRBV14 and J usage is TRBJ1-1; no clear D. The CDR3 runs to 15 residues. V was clipped by 1 base and J by 0 bases, with 9 bases between them. Per the germline V gene, CDR1 is SGHDN and CDR2 is FVKESK. The CDR3: CASSQVPLLNTEAFF. The CDR3 DNA is TGTGCCAGCAGCCAAGTCCCTCTCCTGAACACTGAAGCTTTCTTT. Drawing the rest from reference TRBV14 and TRBJ1-1, the complete variable domain is EAGVTQFPSHSVIEKGQTVTLRCDPISGHDNLYWYRRVMGKEIKFLLHFVKESKQDESGMPNNRFLAERTGGTYSTLKVQPAELEDSGVYFCASSQVPLLNTEAFFGQGTRLTVV.

The rearrangement uses TRBV5-6 and TRBJ1-2; no reliable D call. Trimming removed 0 bases from V and 2 bases from J, with 8 bases in between. Germline loops: CDR1 SGHDT, CDR2 YYEEEE. The CDR3 loop spans 14 amino acids. In DNA, the CDR3 is TGTGCCAGCAGCTTGGACAGCCCCAACTATGGCTACACCTTC. Its protein product is CASSLDSPNYGYTF.

The rearrangement joins TRBV4-3 to TRBJ2-7, with TRBD2 as a possible D gene (7 bases). V shed 1 base and J shed 5 bases, with 12 bases lying between them. The CDR3 runs 14 residues. CDR1 and CDR2 (germline): LGHNA, YSLEER. This chain's CDR3 is CASSQAGDYHEQYF. CDR3 nucleotides: TGCGCCAGCAGCCAAGCAGGGGACTACCACGAGCAGTACTTC.

This rearrangement joins TRBV19 to TRBJ2-1, with a weak D call TRBD1 (5 bases). This CDR3 has 13 amino acids. The germline CDR1 and CDR2 sequences are LNHDA and SQIVND (reference sequence). Trimming took 3 bases from V and 9 from J, leaving 12 bases between them. The CDR3 DNA sequence: TGTGCCAGTAGTATTCAGGGAACCATTGAGCAGTTCTTC. Amino acid sequence: CASSIQGTIEQFF.

This clone was seen a handful of times. The CDR3 region has the DNA TGTGCCAGCAGCCAATTTTACGGGACTCAAGAGACCCAGTACTTC. Its translation: CASSQFYGTQETQYF. The V call is TRBV14, the J call TRBJ2-5; possibly TRBD2 for D (6 bases). The CDR3 is 15 amino acids. Trimming stripped 2 bases from V and 2 bases from J, with 12 bases between. Looked up from germline, CDR1 is SGHDN and CDR2 is FVKESK. Full variable domain (missing parts from reference TRBV14 and TRBJ2-5): EAGVTQFPSHSVIEKGQTVTLRCDPISGHDNLYWYRRVMGKEIKFLLHFVKESKQDESGMPNNRFLAERTGGTYSTLKVQPAELEDSGVYFCASSQFYGTQETQYFGPGTRLLVL.

The chain links TRBV30 to TRBJ2-1, with 7 bases fitting TRBD2. Unmatched junction bases numbered 3, after V lost 1 base and J lost 6 bases. Germline values: CDR1 GTSNPN, CDR2 SVGIG (reference sequence). The CDR3 sequence is 13 residues long. The CDR3 region has the DNA TGTGCCTGGAGTGGCTCGGGGGGCAATGAGCAGTTCTTC. This sequence encodes CAWSGSGGNEQFF.

The V gene is TRBV28, the J gene TRBJ1-1; TRBD1 matches 7 bases. This CDR3 comprises 12 residues. Germline CDR1 reads MDHEN; CDR2 reads SYDVKM. Trimming took 4 bases from V and 8 from J; bases not matched to a gene: 4. Here the CDR3 DNA reads TGTGCCAGCAGTTCATACAGGGGAGAAGCTTTCTTT. Its protein is CASSSYRGEAFF.

The V gene is TRBV27, the J gene TRBJ2-3; 11 bases match TRBD2. Germline V lookup: CDR1 MNHEY, CDR2 SMNVEV (reference sequence). The CDR3 totals 16 residues. The V gene end was trimmed by 5 bases and the J gene end by 5 bases; junction bases not matched to a gene: 9. This CDR3 reads CASSQGLAGFGDTQYF. CDR3 DNA sequence: TGTGCCAGCAGTCAAGGACTAGCGGGCTTCGGAGATACGCAGTATTTT.

The V gene is TRBV6-1, the J gene TRBJ1-2; D may be TRBD1 (6 bases). V lost 7 bases and J lost 3, with 9 bases in between. This CDR3 spans 12 amino acids. Germline assignment: CDR1 MNHNS and CDR2 SASEGT. CDR3 sequence (DNA): TGTGCCAGCAAGAAGGGGGACTATGGCTACACCTTC. Protein sequence: CASKKGDYGYTF.

This sequence joins TRBV18 and TRBJ1-4; TRBD1 matches 9 bases. CDR1 and CDR2 (germline): KGHSH, LQKENI. This CDR3 contains 13 residues. J was trimmed by 10 bases and V by 3 bases; bases with no gene match: 3. The CDR3 region has the DNA TGTGCCAGCTCACCCGGGACAGGGCGAAAACTGTTTTTT. Residues: CASSPGTGRKLFF.

The sample holds a few counts of this clone. The genes are TRBV5-1 and TRBJ1-4; 8 nucleotides line up with TRBD1. The germline V gene encodes CDR1 SGHRS and CDR2 YFSETQ. The CDR3 covers 15 residues. The V and J ends lost 7 bases and 2 bases, in that order; junction bases with no gene match: 7. The DNA of the CDR3 is TGCGCCAGCGGACAGGGAGGGTGGACTAATGAAAAACTGTTTTTT. Its protein is CASGQGGWTNEKLFF.

The count of this clone is one. The chain uses TRBV9 and TRBJ2-2; maybe TRBD2 (5 bases). The germline V gene encodes CDR1 SGDLS and CDR2 YYNGEE. The CDR3 runs 16 residues. Trimming removed 3 bases from V and 2 bases from J, with 14 bases in between. The CDR3 spells CASSGPTGLNTGELFF. The DNA of the CDR3 is TGTGCCAGCAGCGGGCCGACCGGACTTAACACCGGGGAGCTGTTTTTT.

This rearrangement joins TRBV7-8 to TRBJ2-5, with 8 bases matching TRBD2. CDR1 and CDR2 (germline): SGHVS, FQNEAQ. The J segment lost 5 bases and the V segment lost 3 bases, leaving 2 bases of the junction unmatched. The CDR3 is 13 amino acids. CDR3 bases: TGTGCCAGCAGCTTTCCGGGAGGGGAGACCCAGTACTTC. Amino acid sequence: CASSFPGGETQYF.

V is TRBV4-1 and J is TRBJ1-5, with 9 nucleotides matching TRBD1. This CDR3 has 14 amino acids. The germline CDR1 and CDR2 sequences are MGHRA and YSYEKL. J lost 9 bases, V lost 4 bases, and 7 bases had no gene match. The CDR3 sequence is CASSLDRGIGPQHF. The CDR3 nucleotides read TGCGCCAGCAGCCTCGACAGGGGGATTGGGCCCCAGCATTTT.

This chain connects TRBV6-1 to TRBJ1-4; 7 bases are a match to TRBD1. Germline values: CDR1 MNHNS, CDR2 SASEGT. J lost 0 bases, V lost 6 bases, and 4 bases had no gene match. CDR3 length: 15 residues. The CDR3 nucleotides are TGTGCCAGCAGGCTACAGGGGACAACTAATGAAAAACTGTTTTTT. The encoded protein is CASRLQGTTNEKLFF.

This clone was counted only a few times. The chain employs TRBV5-1 and TRBJ2-1, with a tentative D call TRBD2 (6 bases). This CDR3 has 16 residues. Germline assignment: CDR1 SGHRS and CDR2 YFSETQ. The V end was cut by 4 bases, the J end by 5 bases, with 19 bases between. The CDR3 spells CASSPNVGTRDNEQFF. DNA of the CDR3: TGCGCCAGCAGCCCGAATGTCGGGACTCGGGACAATGAGCAGTTCTTC.

This clone turned up a few times. The J gene is TRBJ1-1, the V gene TRBV19; D uncertain. The CDR3 has 14 residues. Germline V gene lookup returns CDR1 LNHDA and CDR2 SQIVND (reference sequence). V was pared by 0 bases and J by 4 bases, with 9 bases between. In DNA, the CDR3 is TGTGCCAGTAGTATAGATGAGGGATTCACTGAAGCTTTCTTT. Translation: CASSIDEGFTEAFF.

The chain carries TRBV6-4 and TRBJ1-1; D remains ambiguous. CDR3 length equals 15 residues. Per the germline V gene, CDR1 is MRHNA and CDR2 is SNTAGT. V lost 2 bases to trimming and J lost 4 bases, with 14 bases between them. In nucleotides, the CDR3 is TGTGCCAGCAGTGACACGATCTCAGGTTCCACTGAAGCTTTCTTT. It encodes CASSDTISGSTEAFF.

The rearrangement joins TRBV5-1 to TRBJ2-5, with D possibly being TRBD1 (5 bases). V was shortened by 1 base and J by 3 bases, with 16 bases between the two germline ends. The CDR3 spans 16 residues. Germline V gene lookup returns CDR1 SGHRS and CDR2 YFSETQ. The CDR3 protein is CASSLRPQGLEETQYF. CDR3 DNA: TGCGCCAGCAGCTTGAGGCCCCAGGGTCTGGAAGAGACCCAGTACTTC. Complete variable domain (other parts from reference TRBV5-1 and TRBJ2-5): KAGVTQTPRYLIKTRGQQVTLSCSPISGHRSVSWYQQTPGQGLQFLFEYFSETQRNKGNFPGRFSGRQFSNSRSEMNVSTLELGDSALYLCASSLRPQGLEETQYFGPGTRLLVL.

CDR3: CASSIRGNVRTETQYF. Here the CDR3 DNA reads TGTGCCAGTAGTATAAGGGGGAACGTTAGAACCGAGACCCAGTACTTC. The gene calls are TRBV19 and TRBJ2-5, with D tentatively TRBD1 (6 bases). Germline V gene sequence: CDR1 LNHDA, CDR2 SQIVND (reference sequence). The ends were cut back, 2 bases at V and 5 bases at J, with 18 bases in the middle. The CDR3 loop spans 16 amino acids.

The chain has TRBV27 and TRBJ1-3; D unclear. V lost 3 bases to trimming and J lost 4 bases, with 22 bases between them. The CDR3 covers 18 residues. The germline CDR1 and CDR2 sequences are MNHEY and SMNVEV (reference sequence). The CDR3 nucleotides are TGTGCCAGCAGTTTCGTAGAGGGTCAGAGAAAACACGGAAACACCATATATTTT. It specifies CASSFVEGQRKHGNTIYF.

J is TRBJ1-1 and V is TRBV7-6, with D perhaps TRBD1 (6 bases). CDR3 length equals 17 residues. CDR1 is SGHVS and CDR2 is FNYEAQ in the germline V gene. V was cut by 1 base and J by 1 base, with 16 bases left in between. CDR3 region: CASSLEGGMNWNTEAFF. CDR3 DNA sequence: TGTGCCAGCAGCTTAGAGGGGGGGATGAATTGGAACACTGAAGCTTTCTTT.